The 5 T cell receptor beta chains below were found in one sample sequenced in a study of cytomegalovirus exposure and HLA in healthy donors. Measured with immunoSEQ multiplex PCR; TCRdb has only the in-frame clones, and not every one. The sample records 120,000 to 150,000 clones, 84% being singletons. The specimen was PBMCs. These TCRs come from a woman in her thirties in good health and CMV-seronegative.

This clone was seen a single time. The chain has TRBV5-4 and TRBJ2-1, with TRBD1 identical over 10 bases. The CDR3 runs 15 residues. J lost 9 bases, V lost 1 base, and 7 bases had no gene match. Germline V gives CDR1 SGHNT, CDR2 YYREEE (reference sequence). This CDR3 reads CASSLQRTGGVEQFF. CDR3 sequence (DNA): TGTGCCAGCAGCTTGCAAAGGACAGGGGGGGTTGAGCAGTTCTTC.

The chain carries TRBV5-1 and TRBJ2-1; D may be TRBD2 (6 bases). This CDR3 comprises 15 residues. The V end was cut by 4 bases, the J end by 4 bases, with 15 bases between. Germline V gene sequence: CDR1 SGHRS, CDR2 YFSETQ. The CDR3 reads CASSPRLAEYNEQFF. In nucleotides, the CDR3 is TGCGCCAGCAGCCCCCGGTTAGCGGAGTACAATGAGCAGTTCTTC.

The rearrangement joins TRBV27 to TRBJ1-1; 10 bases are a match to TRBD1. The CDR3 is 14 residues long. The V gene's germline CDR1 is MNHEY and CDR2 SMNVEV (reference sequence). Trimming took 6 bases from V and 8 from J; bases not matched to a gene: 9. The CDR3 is CASRRQGAIHEAFF. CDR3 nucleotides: TGTGCCAGCAGAAGACAGGGGGCTATTCACGAAGCTTTCTTT.

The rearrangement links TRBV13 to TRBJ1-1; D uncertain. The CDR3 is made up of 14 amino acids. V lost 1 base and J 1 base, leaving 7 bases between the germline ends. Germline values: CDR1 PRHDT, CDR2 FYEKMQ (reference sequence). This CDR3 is CASSLVQQNTEAFF. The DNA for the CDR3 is TGTGCCAGCAGCTTAGTACAACAGAACACTGAAGCTTTCTTT.

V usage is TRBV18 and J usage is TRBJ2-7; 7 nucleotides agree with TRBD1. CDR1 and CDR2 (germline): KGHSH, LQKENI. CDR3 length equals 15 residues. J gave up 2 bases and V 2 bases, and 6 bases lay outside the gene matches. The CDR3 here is CASSPSRDRPYEQYF. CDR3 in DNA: TGTGCCAGCTCACCATCCCGGGACAGACCCTACGAGCAGTACTTC.